Listed here is a single TCR beta chain. The antigen is unknown. The record originates from a study of shared clonotypes between healthy human individuals. Study results and caveats: Naive CD4 clonotypes were shared across several donors at roughly 5%. A generally larger estimated richness was seen in naive subsets than in memory subsets.

Repertoires were generated with immunoSEQ multiplex PCR, while TCRdb's copy carries only in-frame clones and drops some. The sample gives roughly 2,500,000 clones, roughly 93% of which show up once; approximately 0.36% is in the top ten. The origin of this receptor is a man between 18 and 35 years old in good health. Some clones in this sample may be carry-over from other donors' samples. Sample: naive CD4+ T cells from PBMCs. Specified subset: CD45RA+ positively selected.

The CDR3 region is CASSLITGYTF. CDR3 sequence (DNA): TGTGCCAGCAGCTTAATAACTGGCTACACCTTC. The rearrangement uses TRBV28 and TRBJ1-2; unclear D gene. CDR3 length: 11 residues. Looked up from germline, CDR1 is MDHEN and CDR2 is SYDVKM. The germline V and J ends were trimmed by 6 bases and 7 bases, with 9 bases remaining between them.